These T cell receptor beta chains were read from a single sample in a study of cytomegalovirus exposure and HLA in healthy donors. The assay was immunoSEQ multiplex PCR, and TCRdb's table has in-frame clones only and misses some. The profile shows 150,000 to 200,000 clones, 84% of them singletons. The source material was PBMCs. All receptors come from a man younger than 35 in good health and CMV-seropositive. The CDR3 runs from the conserved cysteine through the conserved F or W. Fields, in order: D gene, J gene, CDR3 length, V gene, clone size, CDR3 protein, CDR3 DNA. The D gene is left open where the match is weak. Only part of the rows carry a size: once, few, many, or a class if the clone is expanded.

-	TRBJ1-2	16	TRBV6-4	-	CASSDWGDPKPDGYTF	TGTGCCAGCAGTGACTGGGGGGATCCGAAACCAGATGGCTACACCTTC
TRBD2	TRBJ2-3	18	TRBV14	-	CASSHELRASGRADTQYF	TGTGCCAGCAGCCATGAGCTGCGGGCTAGCGGGAGAGCAGATACGCAGTATTTT
-	TRBJ2-7	15	TRBV2	-	CASSVGQIPSYEQYF	TGTGCCAGCAGTGTTGGCCAGATCCCCTCCTACGAGCAGTACTTC
-	TRBJ1-2	16	TRBV5-6	-	CASSFGSGGAFFGYTF	TGTGCCAGCAGCTTTGGTTCAGGAGGGGCATTCTTTGGCTACACCTTC
-	TRBJ2-7	15	TRBV9	-	CASSLGGDWSYEQYF	TGTGCCAGCAGCCTGGGGGGTGATTGGTCCTACGAGCAGTACTTC
TRBD2	TRBJ2-7	18	TRBV27	once	CASSSLRGDRGNMYEQYF	TGTGCCAGCAGTTCACTCCGGGGGGATAGGGGAAATATGTACGAGCAGTACTTC
TRBD2	TRBJ2-5	16	TRBV5-1	-	CASSLEASGRRETQYF	TGCGCCAGCAGCTTGGAGGCTAGCGGGAGGAGGGAGACCCAGTACTTC
TRBD2	TRBJ2-3	18	TRBV5-6	-	CASSLAGSGRAWTDTQYF	TGTGCCAGCAGCTTGGCAGGTAGCGGGAGGGCCTGGACAGATACGCAGTATTTT
-	TRBJ1-2	16	TRBV19	-	CASSPPGQHSNYGYTF	TGTGCCAGTAGTCCGCCCGGACAGCATTCTAACTATGGCTACACCTTC
-	TRBJ2-1	15	TRBV5-4	-	CASSFRRGLTNEQFF	TGTGCCAGCAGCTTTCGGCGCGGACTTACGAATGAGCAGTTCTTC
-	TRBJ2-2	15	TRBV10-3	-	CAISERPGTVGELFF	TGTGCCATCAGTGAGCGTCCAGGGACTGTCGGGGAGCTGTTTTTT
-	TRBJ2-3	14	TRBV9	-	CASSPSGQQYAQYF	TGTGCCAGCAGCCCTTCCGGACAGCAATACGCTCAGTATTTT
-	TRBJ2-7	14	TRBV15	-	CATSRGTLAYEQYF	TGTGCCACCAGCAGAGGGACTTTGGCCTACGAGCAGTACTTC
TRBD2	TRBJ2-7	14	TRBV7-8	-	CASSLTSGGYEQYF	TGTGCCAGCAGCTTAACTAGCGGGGGGTACGAGCAGTACTTC
-	TRBJ2-7	15	TRBV5-5	-	CASSLTRSTAYEQYF	TGTGCCAGCAGCTTAACCCGGTCCACTGCCTACGAGCAGTACTTC
-	TRBJ1-5	13	TRBV6-5	-	CASRPYSNQPQHF	TGTGCCAGCAGGCCCTATAGCAATCAGCCCCAGCATTTT
TRBD2	TRBJ2-5	13	TRBV19	once	CASSMGREETQYF	TGTGCCAGTAGTATGGGGCGGGAGGAGACCCAGTACTTC
-	TRBJ1-2	11	TRBV28	-	CSDGANYGYTF	TGCTCTGACGGGGCTAACTATGGCTACACCTTC
TRBD1	TRBJ2-2	15	TRBV30	-	CAWSVQGANTGELFF	TGTGCCTGGAGTGTACAGGGGGCGAACACCGGGGAGCTGTTTTTT
TRBD2	TRBJ2-3	18	TRBV5-1	-	CASSLRRPGLAGADTQYF	TGCGCCAGCAGCTTGCGGCGGCCGGGACTAGCGGGAGCAGATACGCAGTATTTT
TRBD1	TRBJ1-2	15	TRBV13	once	CASSLTPGGDYGYTF	TGTGCCAGCAGCTTAACCCCAGGGGGCGACTATGGCTACACCTTC
TRBD2	TRBJ2-7	19	TRBV28	-	CASSLYLAGSIKYSYEQYF	TGTGCCAGCAGTTTATATCTAGCGGGATCGATCAAATACTCCTACGAGCAGTACTTC
-	TRBJ2-7	14	TRBV7-6	few	CASRARSNSYEQYF	TGTGCCAGCAGAGCCCGAAGCAACTCCTACGAGCAGTACTTC
TRBD2	TRBJ2-7	13	TRBV7-6	-	CASSLAGTSEQYF	TGTGCCAGCAGCTTAGCCGGGACTAGCGAGCAGTACTTC
-	TRBJ2-2	17	TRBV7-3	once	CASSLIGAGINTGELFF	TGTGCCAGCAGCTTAATCGGAGCAGGGATAAATACCGGGGAGCTGTTTTTT
-	TRBJ2-7	16	TRBV27	-	CASSLSGLKTTYEQYF	TGTGCCAGCAGTTTATCCGGACTAAAAACCACCTACGAGCAGTACTTC
TRBD2	TRBJ2-2	17	TRBV4-2	once	CASSHLLAGTNTGELFF	TGTGCCAGCAGCCATTTACTAGCGGGTACGAACACCGGGGAGCTGTTTTTT
-	TRBJ2-7	13	TRBV30	-	CAWSGGDGREQYF	TGTGCCTGGAGTGGGGGGGACGGCCGCGAGCAGTACTTC
-	TRBJ1-1	11	TRBV28	-	CASSWTAEAFF	TGTGCCAGCAGTTGGACAGCGGAAGCTTTCTTT
TRBD1	TRBJ2-1	15	TRBV11-2	-	CASSLGQGIYNEQFF	TGTGCCAGCAGTCTGGGACAGGGTATCTACAATGAGCAGTTCTTC
TRBD1	TRBJ1-1	16	TRBV28	-	CASRLGQGPLNTEAFF	TGTGCCAGCAGACTAGGACAGGGACCATTGAACACTGAAGCTTTCTTT
-	TRBJ1-1	13	TRBV19	-	CASTQAGGTEAFF	TGTGCCAGTACCCAGGCGGGGGGCACTGAAGCTTTCTTT
-	TRBJ2-5	16	TRBV5-6	-	CASSGRRPYGGETQYF	TGTGCCAGCAGCGGCAGGCGCCCTTATGGGGGGGAGACCCAGTACTTC
-	TRBJ2-5	13	TRBV19	-	CASGPGRQETQYF	TGTGCCAGTGGGCCAGGGAGGCAAGAGACCCAGTACTTC
-	TRBJ2-1	13	TRBV5-4	-	CASSFSIWNEQFF	TGTGCCAGCAGCTTTTCTATTTGGAATGAGCAGTTCTTC
TRBD2	TRBJ2-1	13	TRBV28	-	CASSGTRLDEQFF	TGTGCCAGCAGCGGGACTAGGCTCGATGAGCAGTTCTTC
-	TRBJ1-1	14	TRBV4-1	few	CASSQQQGDTEAFF	TGCGCCAGCAGCCAACAACAGGGCGACACTGAAGCTTTCTTT
TRBD2	TRBJ2-2	15	TRBV7-2	-	CASSPSGIGTGELFF	TGTGCCAGCAGCCCTAGCGGGATAGGCACCGGGGAGCTGTTTTTT
-	TRBJ1-5	14	TRBV2	-	CASSESGGNQPQHF	TGTGCCAGCAGTGAATCAGGGGGCAATCAGCCCCAGCATTTT
TRBD2	TRBJ2-3	15	TRBV6-4	-	CASSDVAGEADTQYF	TGTGCCAGCAGCGACGTAGCGGGAGAAGCAGATACGCAGTATTTT
TRBD2	TRBJ2-7	14	TRBV6-5	-	CASSSPGLAGEQYF	TGTGCCAGCAGTTCGCCGGGACTAGCTGGCGAGCAGTACTTC
TRBD2	TRBJ2-7	16	TRBV7-2	-	CASSLEATSGSYEQYF	TGTGCCAGCAGCTTAGAAGCGACTAGCGGTTCCTACGAGCAGTACTTC
TRBD2	TRBJ2-6	15	TRBV19	-	CASSDGTMGANVLTF	TGTGCCAGTAGTGACGGGACTATGGGGGCCAACGTCCTGACTTTC
TRBD2	TRBJ2-5	14	TRBV6-6	-	CATRLSGSGETQYF	TGTGCCACCCGCCTTAGCGGGAGTGGGGAGACCCAGTACTTC
-	TRBJ2-1	12	TRBV6-5	-	CASTGVYNEQFF	TGTGCCAGCACAGGGGTGTACAATGAGCAGTTCTTC
-	TRBJ2-5	11	TRBV7-9	-	CASSPSETQYF	TGTGCCAGCAGCCCTTCGGAGACCCAGTACTTC
TRBD1	TRBJ2-7	13	TRBV27	-	CASSPTGVSEQYF	TGTGCCAGCAGTCCCACAGGGGTTTCCGAGCAGTACTTC
-	TRBJ2-7	14	TRBV4-3	-	CASSQGVAAGEQYF	TGCGCCAGCAGCCAAGGTGTGGCAGCAGGCGAGCAGTACTTC
TRBD1	TRBJ1-5	16	TRBV19	-	CASSATGGDRNQPQHF	TGTGCCAGTAGTGCGACAGGGGGCGATCGAAATCAGCCCCAGCATTTT
-	TRBJ2-7	13	TRBV30	-	CAWGRRASYEQYF	TGTGCCTGGGGAAGGAGGGCCTCCTACGAGCAGTACTTC
TRBD2	TRBJ2-1	16	TRBV29-1	-	CSATPGSGENYNEQFF	TGCAGCGCGACCCCAGGCAGCGGGGAAAATTACAATGAGCAGTTCTTC
TRBD1	TRBJ1-3	16	TRBV9	-	CASSVGDRPSGNTIYF	TGTGCCAGCAGCGTTGGGGACAGGCCCTCTGGAAACACCATATATTTT